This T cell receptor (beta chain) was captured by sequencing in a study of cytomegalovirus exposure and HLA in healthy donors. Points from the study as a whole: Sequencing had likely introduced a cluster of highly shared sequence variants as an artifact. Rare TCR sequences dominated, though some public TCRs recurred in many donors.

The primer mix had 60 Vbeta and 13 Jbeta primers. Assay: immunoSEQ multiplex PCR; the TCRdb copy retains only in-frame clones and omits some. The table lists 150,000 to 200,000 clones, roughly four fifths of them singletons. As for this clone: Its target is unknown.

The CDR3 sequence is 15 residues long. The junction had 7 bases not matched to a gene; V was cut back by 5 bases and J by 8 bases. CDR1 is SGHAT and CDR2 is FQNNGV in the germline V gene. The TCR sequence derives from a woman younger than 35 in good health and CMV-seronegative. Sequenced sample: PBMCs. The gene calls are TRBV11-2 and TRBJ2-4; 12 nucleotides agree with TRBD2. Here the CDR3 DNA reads TGTGCCAGCAGCCACGGACTAGCGGGATGGGACATTCAGTACTTC. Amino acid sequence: CASSHGLAGWDIQYF. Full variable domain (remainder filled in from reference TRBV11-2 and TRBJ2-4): EAGVAQSPRYKIIEKRQSVAFWCNPISGHATLYWYQQILGQGPKLLIQFQNNGVVDDSQLPKDRFSAERLKGVDSTLKIQPAKLEDSAVYLCASSHGLAGWDIQYFGAGTRLSVL.